This T cell receptor (beta chain) comes out of a study of blood T cell repertoires in COVID-19. Study as a whole: Researchers got acute and convalescent COVID-19 samples from the United States, Italy and Spain. T cells, B-cell-depleted T cells, or PBMCs supplied cDNA or gDNA.

In the authors' workflow: For nucleated cells, counts were estimated from reference gene primer amplification. Measured with immunoSEQ multiplex PCR; TCRdb has only the in-frame clones, and not every one. That table supplies the V and J calls and clone size; D and trimming were determined from the DNA. The sample lists just over 65,000 clones, nearly 90% occurring once. From germline, CDR1 is MNHNS and CDR2 SASEGT. The CDR3 has 15 amino acids. The germline V and J ends were trimmed by 3 bases and 8 bases, with 17 bases remaining between them. This clone was seen once. This chain uses TRBV6-1 with TRBJ1-3, with a tentative D call TRBD1 (5 bases). The receptor's source is a man between 60 and 70 years old with acute or convalescent COVID-19. Sequenced sample: peripheral blood. CDR3 sequence reads: CASSERGPWEDTIYF. The CDR3 nucleotides are TGTGCCAGCAGTGAGCGGGGACCCTGGGAAGACACCATATATTTT.